A selection of T cell receptor beta chains follows, all from one sample in a study of technical replicates of blood from a few donors. The method was immunoSEQ multiplex PCR; TCRdb's version includes in-frame clones alone and lacks a portion of them. The sample lists tens of thousands of clones, 80% to 95% occurring once. What was sequenced was T cells isolated from PBMCs. All receptors come from a human donor in good health. Both conserved end residues are part of each CDR3. D genes are given only for firm matches. Only part of the rows carry a size: once, few, many, or a class if the clone is expanded.

TRBV5-8,15,-,TRBJ2-7,-,TGTGCCAGCAGCTTGGGCCTAGCTTCCCCCTACGAGCAGTACTTC,CASSLGLASPYEQYF
TRBV5-1,15,-,TRBJ2-1,-,TGCGCCAGCAGCCCCCCCCGGAGGGCCTACAATGAGCAGTTCTTC,CASSPPRRAYNEQFF
TRBV6-1,14,-,TRBJ2-2,-,TGTGCCAGCAGTGAGATTCGAGCGGTCGGGGAGCTGTTTTTT,CASSEIRAVGELFF
TRBV6-5,16,-,TRBJ2-3,TRBD2,TGTGCCAGCAGTTACGAGGCGGGGGGAGTCGCAGATACGCAGTATTTT,CASSYEAGGVADTQYF
TRBV7-9,13,-,TRBJ2-7,TRBD1,TGTGCCAGCAGCCAGGGACAGTCCTACGAGCAGTACTTC,CASSQGQSYEQYF
TRBV29-1,13,-,TRBJ2-7,TRBD2,TGCAGCGCCAGAGGACTAGCGGGAGTTCGGCAGTACTTC,CSARGLAGVRQYF
TRBV29-1,13,-,TRBJ2-1,-,TGCAGCGGCAGGGACTCCTCTCACAATGAGCAGTTCTTC,CSGRDSSHNEQFF
TRBV6-5,14,once,TRBJ2-7,-,TGTGCCAGCAGTTACTCGATAGCACCCTACGAGCAGTACTTC,CASSYSIAPYEQYF
TRBV28,14,once,TRBJ1-5,-,TGTGCCAGCAGTACCCCCCCGGTGCCTCAGCCCCAGCATTTT,CASSTPPVPQPQHF
TRBV9,15,-,TRBJ2-7,-,TGTGCCAGCAGCGTAGGGAGCACTTCTCTCTACGAGCAGTACTTC,CASSVGSTSLYEQYF